This T cell receptor (beta chain) was profiled in a study of cytomegalovirus exposure and HLA in healthy donors. On this clone: Its antigen is unidentified.

General observations from the study: Relative to the approximately 660-donor mean, N-insertions were reportedly fewer in an Asian-associated ancestry cluster in a later analysis. Among CMV-associated TCR beta chains, most appeared HLA-restricted in a later analysis.

Primers included in the PCR were 60 Vbeta and 13 Jbeta primers. Profiling relied on immunoSEQ multiplex PCR, and the TCRdb table lists in-frame clones only, not all of them. The repertoire consists of around 200,000 clones, with 75% to 90% occurring once and the leading ten covering 1%. Per germline, CDR1 LGHNA and CDR2 YSLEER. The V gene lost 0 bases and the J gene lost 7 bases, with 24 bases spanning the gap. The length of the CDR3 is 18 residues. This chain uses TRBV4-3 with TRBJ1-2, with a tentative D call TRBD1 (6 bases). The sample taken for sequencing was PBMCs. This sequence was found in a woman between 18 and 29 years old in good health and CMV-seronegative. The CDR3 region is CASSQDGLGNRVRGGYTF. The CDR3 nucleotides read TGCGCCAGCAGCCAAGATGGTCTCGGTAACAGGGTGAGGGGTGGCTACACCTTC.